Described below is a single T cell receptor (beta chain) sequence and its context. This sample includes further DNA sequences coding for the same CDR3. Patients with autoimmune history or systemic immunosuppression were excluded. The sample comes from a study of OX40 agonist ivuxolimab in advanced cancers. For the study at large: An agonistic anti-OX40 (CD134) antibody, ivuxolimab, was used to treat the patients. Prior anti-PD-1, anti-PD-L1 or anti-CTLA-4 therapy was allowed; roughly 40% had some.

Per the germline V gene, CDR1 is SGHAT and CDR2 is FQNNGV. V lost 1 base, J lost 5 bases, and 8 bases lay in between. CDR3 length: 14 amino acids. Data came from immunoSEQ multiplex PCR; TCRdb stores just in-frame clones and leaves some out. This sample has some 42,000 clones, with 75% to 90% found just once. The sample consisted of CD4+ or CD8+ T cells sorted from blood, taken in a trial of the OX40 agonist ivuxolimab. The origin of this receptor is an adult with an advanced solid tumor such as melanoma, head and neck, liver or kidney cancer. The chain links TRBV11-2 to TRBJ2-2, with D hard to call. The CDR3: CASSLASETGELFF. CDR3 in DNA: TGTGCCAGCAGCTTAGCGTCCGAGACCGGGGAGCTGTTTTTT. Filled out from reference TRBV11-2 and TRBJ2-2, the complete variable domain reads EAGVAQSPRYKIIEKRQSVAFWCNPISGHATLYWYQQILGQGPKLLIQFQNNGVVDDSQLPKDRFSAERLKGVDSTLKIQPAKLEDSAVYLCASSLASETGELFFGEGSRLTVL.